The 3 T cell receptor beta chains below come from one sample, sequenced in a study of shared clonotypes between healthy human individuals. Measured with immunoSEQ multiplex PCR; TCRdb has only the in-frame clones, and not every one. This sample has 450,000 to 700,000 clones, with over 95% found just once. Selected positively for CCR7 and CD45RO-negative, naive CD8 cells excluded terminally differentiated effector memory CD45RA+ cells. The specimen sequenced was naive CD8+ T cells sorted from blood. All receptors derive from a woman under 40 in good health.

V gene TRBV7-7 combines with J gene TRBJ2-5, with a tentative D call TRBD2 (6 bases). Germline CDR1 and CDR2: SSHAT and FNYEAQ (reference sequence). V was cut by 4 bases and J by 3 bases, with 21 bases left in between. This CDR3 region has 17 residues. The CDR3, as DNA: TGTGCCAGCAGCTCTCAATTCGGACTATCATCTAAAGAGACCCAGTACTTC. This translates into CASSSQFGLSSKETQYF.

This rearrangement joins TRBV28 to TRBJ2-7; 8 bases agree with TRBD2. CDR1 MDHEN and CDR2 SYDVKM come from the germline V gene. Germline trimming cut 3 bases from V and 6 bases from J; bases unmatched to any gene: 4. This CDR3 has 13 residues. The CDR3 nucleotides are TGTGCCAGCAGTTTGCGCGGGAGGTTCGAGCAGTACTTC. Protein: CASSLRGRFEQYF.

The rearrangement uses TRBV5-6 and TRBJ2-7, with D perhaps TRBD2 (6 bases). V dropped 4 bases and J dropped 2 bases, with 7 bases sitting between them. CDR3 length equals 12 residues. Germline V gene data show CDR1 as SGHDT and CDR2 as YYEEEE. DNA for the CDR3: TGTGCCAGCAGCGGGACTCCCTACGAGCAGTACTTC. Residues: CASSGTPYEQYF.